Listed below are T cell receptor beta chains from one sample, sequenced in a study of blood T cell repertoires in COVID-19. Assay: immunoSEQ multiplex PCR; the TCRdb copy retains only in-frame clones and omits some. The profile covers 150,000 to 200,000 clones, with around 80% appearing a single time and around 19% taken by the ten largest. Specimen: peripheral blood. The receptors were gathered from a woman in her 70s who had recovered from COVID-19. Each CDR3 is given with its conserved first and last residue. D genes are given only for firm matches. Size tells how often a clone was seen (once, few, many) or the class of an expanded clone, and some rows leave it out.

v_gene	abundance	j_gene	d_gene	CDR3nt	CDR3aa
TRBV5-1	once	TRBJ2-1	TRBD1	TGCGCCAGCAGACCTGGACAGGGGGGCTACAATGAGCAGTTCTTC	CASRPGQGGYNEQFF
TRBV11-3	-	TRBJ2-1	-	TGTGCCAGCAGCTTTGGGTCGGGGGAGCAGTTCTTC	CASSFGSGEQFF
TRBV10-3	-	TRBJ2-5	TRBD2	TGTGCCATCAGTGAACTCGCGGGGGGCCGGGGGGAGACCCAGTACTTC	CAISELAGGRGETQYF
TRBV10-3	-	TRBJ2-3	-	TGTGCCATCAGTGAGCCGGGAGAGGGAGATACGCAGTATTTT	CAISEPGEGDTQYF
TRBV7-2	once	TRBJ2-5	-	TGTGCCAGCAGCCCCCAAGGGAGAGGGGAGACCCAGTACTTC	CASSPQGRGETQYF
TRBV6-5	-	TRBJ2-5	TRBD2	TGTGCCAGCACCTACGGGGGGGAACAAGAGACCCAGTACTTC	CASTYGGEQETQYF
TRBV25-1	-	TRBJ1-2	-	TGTGCCAGCAGTCCCGGGAATGGCTACACCTTC	CASSPGNGYTF
TRBV13	-	TRBJ2-1	-	TGTGCCAGCAGCCCCCAAGAGAAGGGAGGATACAATGAGCAGTTCTTC	CASSPQEKGGYNEQFF
TRBV28	-	TRBJ2-5	-	TGTGCCAGCAGTTTCGGGGCGGGGCAAGAGACCCAGTACTTC	CASSFGAGQETQYF
TRBV7-2	few	TRBJ1-1	TRBD1	TGTGCCAGCAGCTTAACCGACAGGGTGGTGGGGGACACTGAAGCTTTCTTT	CASSLTDRVVGDTEAFF
TRBV10-3	few	TRBJ1-1	TRBD1	TGTGCCATCAGGACCGGGACAGGAGACATGAACACTGAAGCTTTCTTT	CAIRTGTGDMNTEAFF
TRBV3-1/TRBV3-2	-	TRBJ2-7	-	TGTGCCAGCAGCCAATTAGCGGACGAGCAGTACTTC	CASSQLADEQYF
TRBV28	-	TRBJ1-5	-	TGTGCCAGCAGTTTATCCTCCAGGGCTTATAGCAATCAGCCCCAGCATTTT	CASSLSSRAYSNQPQHF
TRBV13	-	TRBJ2-5	-	TGTGCCACCACAACAGCCCAAGAGACCCAGTACTTC	CATTTAQETQYF
TRBV7-2	-	TRBJ2-7	TRBD2	TGTGCCAGCAGCTCCCCCCTCCGGACTAGCGGCCGCGAGCAGTACTTC	CASSSPLRTSGREQYF
TRBV9	few	TRBJ1-2	TRBD1	TGTGCCAGCAGCGTCCGGGGACAGCCAAATGGCTACACCTTC	CASSVRGQPNGYTF
TRBV2	-	TRBJ2-2	-	TGTGCCAGCAGCCTACAGGTCACCGGGGAGCTGTTTTTT	CASSLQVTGELFF
TRBV6-2/TRBV6-3	-	TRBJ2-7	TRBD2	TGTGCCAGCAGTTACTCGCTGGGACTAGCCTCTTACGAGCAGTACTTC	CASSYSLGLASYEQYF
TRBV4-1	-	TRBJ2-1	-	TGCGCCAGCAGCCAAGCGCCCACCCGCGGCTATGAGCAGTTCTTC	CASSQAPTRGYEQFF
TRBV4-3	-	TRBJ2-5	-	TGCGCCAGCAGCCTCCAGGTGGGCCCCTTGGGGACCCAGTACTTC	CASSLQVGPLGTQYF
TRBV9	-	TRBJ1-1	TRBD1	TGTGCCAGCAGCGCATTGACAGGGAGCACTGAAGCTTTCTTT	CASSALTGSTEAFF
TRBV3-1/TRBV3-2	-	TRBJ1-2	-	TGTGCCAGCAGCCAAGCCCCCGACACCGACTATGGCTACACCTTC	CASSQAPDTDYGYTF
TRBV18	-	TRBJ1-2	-	TGTGCCAGCTCACCCCGGGACAAAGTAGGCTACACCTTC	CASSPRDKVGYTF
TRBV11-2	-	TRBJ2-7	-	TGTGCCAGCAGCTACTTTTACAGGGCCTCCTACGAGCAGTACTTC	CASSYFYRASYEQYF
TRBV2	-	TRBJ2-1	TRBD1	TGTGCCAGCAGTCGGACAGGTGAGCAGTTCTTC	CASSRTGEQFF
TRBV25-1	-	TRBJ1-3	-	TGTGCCACCGCCCCACCAGGGGCATCAGGAAACACCATATATTTT	CATAPPGASGNTIYF
TRBV7-2	-	TRBJ2-1	TRBD2	TGTGCCAGCAGCTCTAGCGGGAGGGGGGAGCAGTTCTTC	CASSSSGRGEQFF
TRBV27	-	TRBJ2-5	-	TGTGCCAGCGCCCCTTGGGCGGGAATTGGGGAGTACTTC	CASAPWAGIGEYF
TRBV18	-	TRBJ2-7	-	TGTGCCAGCTCCCATACGACGGGGAGCCCTTACGAGCAGTACTTC	CASSHTTGSPYEQYF
TRBV18	-	TRBJ1-5	-	TGTGCCAGCTCACTGAGGGCGGACCAGCCCCAGCATTTT	CASSLRADQPQHF
TRBV10-3	-	TRBJ1-6	TRBD1	TGTGCCATCAGCGACGGGACAGCCACAAATTCACCCCTCCACTTT	CAISDGTATNSPLHF
TRBV9	once	TRBJ1-3	-	TGTGCCAGCAGCGTAGTAAACCGCTTAGCCTCTGGAAACACCATATATTTT	CASSVVNRLASGNTIYF
TRBV5-1	once	TRBJ2-7	-	TGCGCCAGCAGCTGGAGGGACGCGACCGGCGAGCAGTACTTC	CASSWRDATGEQYF
TRBV28	-	TRBJ2-7	TRBD2	TGTGCCACTTTAGCGGGACCCTCCTACGAGCAGTACTTC	CATLAGPSYEQYF
TRBV28	-	TRBJ2-7	TRBD1	TGTGCCAGCAGTTTTGGGACAGGGATCAACGAGCAGTACTTC	CASSFGTGINEQYF
TRBV29-1	-	TRBJ2-3	TRBD2	TGCAGCGTTGAAGGGACTAGCGGGGGGGCCTTGAATTTT	CSVEGTSGGALNF
TRBV14	few	TRBJ2-7	TRBD1	TGTGCCAGCAGCCACCCTGACAGGGGTAATTGGAACGAGCAGTACTTC	CASSHPDRGNWNEQYF
TRBV6-2/TRBV6-3	-	TRBJ1-5	-	TGTGCCAGCAGCCAAGACAGTTATCAGCCCCAGCATTTT	CASSQDSYQPQHF
TRBV18	-	TRBJ2-6	TRBD1	TGTGCCAGCTCACGATTGGGACAGGGGGTTTCGGGCTCTGGGGCCAACGTCCTGACTTTC	CASSRLGQGVSGSGANVLTF
TRBV5-4	few	TRBJ2-7	-	TGTGCCAGCAGCCCAGGACAAGTCTACGAGCAGTACTTC	CASSPGQVYEQYF
TRBV11-2	-	TRBJ1-5	-	TGTGCCAGCAGCTTAGGAGTGGCGGGCAATCAGCCCCAGCATTTT	CASSLGVAGNQPQHF
TRBV18	-	TRBJ2-3	TRBD2	TGTGCCAGCTCCACGGGGGGGGCAGATACGCAGTATTTT	CASSTGGADTQYF
TRBV30	-	TRBJ1-2	-	TGTGCCTGGAGGGGGCAGGGCTTGGGCTATGGCTACACCTTC	CAWRGQGLGYGYTF
TRBV3-1/TRBV3-2	once	TRBJ1-2	-	TGTGCCAGCAGCCAAGGGCAGGGCGGCTACACCTTC	CASSQGQGGYTF
TRBV9	-	TRBJ2-5	TRBD2	TGTGCCAGCAGCCAACGGACTAGCGGGGGGGAGACCCAGTACTTC	CASSQRTSGGETQYF
TRBV4-2	-	TRBJ2-3	TRBD2	TGTGCCAGCAGCCAACAGGGACTAGCGGGAGGTCCTACCACAGATACGCAGTATTTT	CASSQQGLAGGPTTDTQYF
TRBV5-1	-	TRBJ1-4	-	TGCGCCAGCAGCCTCGCGGGGGCCCCTAATGAAAAACTGTTTTTT	CASSLAGAPNEKLFF
TRBV14	-	TRBJ1-1	TRBD1	TGTGCCAGCAGCCACCTTGGGACAGGTGGGACTGAAGCTTTCTTT	CASSHLGTGGTEAFF
TRBV5-4	-	TRBJ2-1	TRBD2	TGTGCCAGCAGCTTGTCCGGGACTAGCAGCCTCTACAATGAGCAGTTCTTC	CASSLSGTSSLYNEQFF
TRBV4-2	-	TRBJ2-1	TRBD2	TGTGCCAGCAGCCAAGATGGACTAGCGGGAGGGCCGGGGTACAATGAGCAGTTCTTC	CASSQDGLAGGPGYNEQFF
TRBV5-1	-	TRBJ1-1	-	TGCGCCAGCACCCCAGGGGTCACCAACACTGAAGCTTTCTTT	CASTPGVTNTEAFF
TRBV5-4	-	TRBJ1-6	-	TGTGCCAGCAGTCTCGGCCGTGGGGGGGCTGGGAATTCACCCCTCCACTTT	CASSLGRGGAGNSPLHF
TRBV5-1	-	TRBJ1-1	-	TGCGCCAGCAGTTTCAATCTGAACACTGAAGCTTTCTTT	CASSFNLNTEAFF
TRBV28	-	TRBJ1-1	-	TGTGCCAGCAGTGCCACCCTGGCCACTGAAGCTTTCTTT	CASSATLATEAFF
TRBV11-3	-	TRBJ2-2	-	TGTGCCAGCAGCGGGGGCCCCGGGACTACCAACACCGGGGAGCTGTTTTTT	CASSGGPGTTNTGELFF
TRBV6-6	-	TRBJ2-3	-	TGTGCCAGCAGTCCACAGGGTGGCACAGATACGCAGTATTTT	CASSPQGGTDTQYF
TRBV3-1/TRBV3-2	-	TRBJ1-6	-	TGTGCCAGCAAACAGGAGTATAATTCACCCCTCCACTTT	CASKQEYNSPLHF
TRBV27	-	TRBJ2-2	TRBD1	TGTGCCAGCAGTTTGGACAGGGCGGACACCGGGGAGCTGTTTTTT	CASSLDRADTGELFF
TRBV7-3	once	TRBJ2-3	-	TGTGCCAGCAGCCAAGGGGCAGTCCCTGATACGCAGTATTTT	CASSQGAVPDTQYF
TRBV9	-	TRBJ1-4	-	TGTGCCAGCAGCGTAGGGCAAAACAATGAAAAACTGTTTTTT	CASSVGQNNEKLFF